These 8 T cell receptor beta chains were all obtained from the same sample, sequenced in a study of shared clonotypes between healthy human individuals. Assay: immunoSEQ multiplex PCR; the TCRdb copy retains only in-frame clones and omits some. The data show roughly 1,100,000 clones, more than 65% seen once. Sequenced input: memory CD4+ T cells sorted from blood. Sample subset: CD45RA-negative fraction. The receptor set was obtained from a man between 18 and 35 years old in good health.

The chain has TRBV5-6 and TRBJ2-1, with D possibly matching TRBD1 (5 bases). V lost 2 bases, J lost 8 bases, and 11 bases lay in between. Germline V gene data show CDR1 as SGHDT and CDR2 as YYEEEE. The CDR3 is made up of 13 amino acids. The CDR3 DNA reads TGTGCCAGCAGCTTCGGCAGGGCGGATGAGCAGTTCTTC. Its protein is CASSFGRADEQFF.

The chain couples TRBV10-2 to TRBJ1-5, with 7 nucleotides matching TRBD1. With V trimmed by 10 bases and J by 3 bases, 3 bases remained unmatched. Germline loops: CDR1 WSHSY, CDR2 SAAADI. The CDR3 has 12 amino acids. In DNA form, the CDR3 reads TGCGCCACCAGGGGGACCAATCAGCCCCAGCATTTT. Amino acids: CATRGTNQPQHF.

This rearrangement joins TRBV4-1 to TRBJ2-7, with TRBD1 as a possible D gene (6 bases). The CDR3 length is 16 residues. V lost 4 bases and J lost 1, with 17 bases in between. Germline V gene data show CDR1 as MGHRA and CDR2 as YSYEKL. Here the CDR3 DNA reads TGCGCCAGCAGCCTACTTCAGACAGGTGATTCCTACGAGCAGTACTTC. It codes for CASSLLQTGDSYEQYF.

The CDR3 bases are TGTGCCAGCGTCATCGGGACAGGGAAACAGCCCCAGCATTTT. It translates to CASVIGTGKQPQHF. The V gene is TRBV7-8, the J gene TRBJ1-5; the match to TRBD1 covers 9 bases. Germline CDR1 is SGHVS and CDR2 is FQNEAQ. CDR3 length: 14 amino acids. Trimming at V came to 8 bases and at J to 7 bases, leaving 9 bases not matched to a gene. The full variable domain, completed using reference TRBV7-8 and TRBJ1-5, is GAGVSQSPRYKVAKRGQDVALRCDPISGHVSLFWYQQALGQGPEFLTYFQNEAQLDKSGLPSDRFFAERPEGSVSTLKIQRTQQEDSAVYLCASVIGTGKQPQHFGDGTRLSIL.

The CDR3 bases are TGTGCCACTAGCCGGGACATTACGAACACCGGGGAGCTGTTTTTT. It specifies CATSRDITNTGELFF. The chain has TRBV19 and TRBJ2-2; possibly TRBD1 for D (6 bases). Germline V gene sequence: CDR1 LNHDA, CDR2 SQIVND (reference sequence). This CDR3 is built from 15 residues. Trimming pared 10 bases from V and 0 bases from J, leaving 15 bases between.

The chain links TRBV6-1 to TRBJ2-7; D call uncertain. The CDR3 is 15 residues long. The V gene lost 2 bases and the J gene lost 4 bases, with 15 bases spanning the gap. Germline values: CDR1 MNHNS, CDR2 SASEGT. CDR3 bases: TGTGCCAGCAGTGAAATGGGAAACTCCTATTACGAGCAGTACTTC. The encoded protein is CASSEMGNSYYEQYF.

This clone was seen more than once but under ten times. The CDR3 DNA sequence: TGTGCCAGCACGACCTCTCCGGGGGCCTACGAGCAGTACTTC. It yields the protein CASTTSPGAYEQYF. This chain connects TRBV5-5 to TRBJ2-7; a weak D match, TRBD2 (6 bases). The CDR3 extends over 14 amino acids. The germline CDR1 and CDR2 sequences are SGHKS and YYEKEE (reference sequence). The V end was cut by 6 bases, the J end by 2 bases, with 15 bases between.

V usage is TRBV2 and J usage is TRBJ2-5; D is possibly TRBD1 (5 bases). CDR1 and CDR2 from the germline V gene are SNHLY and FYNNEI. Trimming cost V 7 bases and J 4 bases, with 16 bases left between them. This CDR3 comprises 14 residues. CDR3 protein: CASTSQGSRETQYF. The CDR3, as DNA: TGTGCCAGCACAAGTCAGGGTTCGCGAGAGACCCAGTACTTC.